A single sample gave rise to the 18 T cell receptor beta chains below, sequenced in a study of control samples from healthy donors and cancer patients. TCRdb's table, derived via immunoSEQ multiplex PCR, lists solely in-frame clones and lacks some. This sample has some 96,000 clones, with roughly 84% found just once. Material: blood. Receptors originate from a woman in her 50s in good health.

This clone came up a few times. This rearrangement joins TRBV6-5 to TRBJ1-1; D ambiguous. Germline V CDR1 and CDR2: MNHEY, SVGAGI. V shed 0 bases and J shed 1 base, with 9 bases lying between them. The CDR3 consists of 15 residues. CDR3 amino acids: CASSYSWHPNTEAFF. The CDR3 DNA reads TGTGCCAGCAGTTACTCGTGGCACCCGAACACTGAAGCTTTCTTT.

J is TRBJ2-1 and V is TRBV4-1, with D tentatively TRBD2 (5 bases). The CDR3 spans 15 residues. Looked up from germline, CDR1 is MGHRA and CDR2 is YSYEKL. The V gene lost 4 bases and the J gene lost 0 bases, with 10 bases spanning the gap. The CDR3 protein is CASSPRAGSYNEQFF. The CDR3 nucleotides read TGCGCCAGCAGCCCCCGGGCGGGCTCCTACAATGAGCAGTTCTTC.

V usage is TRBV15 and J usage is TRBJ2-2, with TRBD2 matching over 7 bases. Germline V gene data show CDR1 as LNHNV and CDR2 as YYDKDF (reference sequence). The CDR3 covers 14 residues. J gave up 4 bases and V 3 bases, and 2 bases lay outside the gene matches. CDR3 in DNA: TGTGCCACCAGCAGTGGCGGGGGCACCGGGGAGCTGTTTTTT. Translated: CATSSGGGTGELFF.

The V and J genes are TRBV7-3 and TRBJ1-2; no definite D call. This CDR3 comprises 14 residues. Trimming pared 5 bases from V and 4 bases from J, leaving 14 bases between. The germline V gene has CDR1 SGHTA and CDR2 FQGTGA. The CDR3 region has the DNA TGTGCCAGCAGCCCCCAAGGCAGAAGCTATGGCTACACCTTC. As protein: CASSPQGRSYGYTF.

This clone was found a few times. The rearrangement uses TRBV7-2 and TRBJ2-3; 8 nucleotides align to TRBD1. CDR3 length: 14 residues. The V segment lost 2 bases and the J segment 2 bases; nucleotides outside the gene matches: 0. Germline-derived CDR1 and CDR2 are SGHTA and FQGNSA. CDR3 residues: CASSLQGATDTQYF. CDR3 nucleotide sequence: TGTGCCAGCAGCTTACAGGGGGCCACAGATACGCAGTATTTT.

The rearrangement links TRBV7-8 to TRBJ2-7; TRBD2 matches at 8 bases. Germline loops: CDR1 SGHVS, CDR2 FQNEAQ. This CDR3 contains 16 residues. After removal of 4 bases from V and 3 bases from J, the junction contained 11 bases not matched to a gene. This CDR3 is CASSYNGLASYYEQYV. The CDR3 DNA reads as TGTGCCAGCAGCTACAACGGACTAGCCTCCTACTACGAGCAGTACGTC.

This clone was recorded only once. The genes are TRBV4-3 and TRBJ2-1; 13 positions match TRBD2. Per germline, CDR1 LGHNA and CDR2 YSLEER. With V trimmed by 0 bases and J by 8 bases, 4 bases remained unmatched. The CDR3 covers 16 residues. DNA of the CDR3: TGCGCCAGCAGCCAAGATGGGACTAGCGGGAACGATGAGCAGTTCTTC. Protein: CASSQDGTSGNDEQFF.

J is TRBJ1-1 and V is TRBV4-1; TRBD1 might be the D (6 bases). V dropped 3 bases and J dropped 1 base, with 12 bases sitting between them. This CDR3 is 15 amino acids long. The germline CDR1 and CDR2 sequences are MGHRA and YSYEKL. In DNA, the CDR3 is TGCGCCAGCAGCCACACCGGGACAACGAACACTGAAGCTTTCTTT. Its translation: CASSHTGTTNTEAFF.

J is TRBJ1-2 and V is TRBV11-2, with D unclear. Per germline, CDR1 SGHAT and CDR2 FQNNGV. This CDR3 region has 15 residues. Trimming stripped 5 bases from V and 2 bases from J, with 15 bases between. In DNA, the CDR3 is TGTGCCAGCAGCCAAGTATATACCGCAAACTATGGCTACACCTTC. Protein product: CASSQVYTANYGYTF.

CDR3 sequence (DNA): TGTGCCAGCAGCTCGGGACAGCCTTCATCTGGAAACACCATATATTTT. Its protein product is CASSSGQPSSGNTIYF. V and J are TRBV7-9 and TRBJ1-3; 7 bases are shared with TRBD1. V was pared by 4 bases and J by 1 base, with 7 bases of the junction left unmatched. Germline CDR1 and CDR2: SEHNR and FQNEAQ (reference sequence). This CDR3 has 16 amino acids. Filled out from reference TRBV7-9 and TRBJ1-3, the complete variable domain reads DTGVSQNPRHKITKRGQNVTFRCDPISEHNRLYWYRQTLGQGPEFLTYFQNEAQLEKSRLLSDRFSAERPKGSFSTLEIQRTEQGDSAMYLCASSSGQPSSGNTIYFGEGSWLTVV.

This clone showed up just a few times. The chain has TRBV19 and TRBJ1-1; no firm D call. The CDR3 consists of 12 residues. Trimming stripped 3 bases from V and 4 bases from J, with 6 bases between. Germline CDR1 LNHDA, CDR2 SQIVND (reference sequence). The CDR3 DNA reads as TGTGCCAGTAGTATGGGAGGCACTGAAGCTTTCTTT. Its protein product is CASSMGGTEAFF. Full variable domain (missing parts from reference TRBV19 and TRBJ1-1): DGGITQSPKYLFRKEGQNVTLSCEQNLNHDAMYWYRQDPGQGLRLIYYSQIVNDFQKGDIAEGYSVSREKKESFPLTVTSAQKNPTAFYLCASSMGGTEAFFGQGTRLTVV.

This chain joins TRBV7-8 and TRBJ2-7; 8 bases are a match to TRBD2. Germline V gives CDR1 SGHVS, CDR2 FQNEAQ. The CDR3 loop spans 14 amino acids. Losses at the gene ends were 10 bases for V and 0 bases for J; bases not matched to a gene: 8. CDR3 DNA: TGTGCCACCGGGACGGGGGGGGACTCCTACGAGCAGTACTTC. Translated, it gives CATGTGGDSYEQYF.

The chain combines TRBV6-4 with TRBJ2-1; no reliable D call. Germline-derived CDR1 and CDR2 are MRHNA and SNTAGT. Trimming removed 4 bases from V and 3 bases from J, with 16 bases in between. The length of the CDR3 is 16 residues. This chain's CDR3 is CASSGSRLILYNEQFF. In DNA form, the CDR3 reads TGTGCCAGCAGTGGCTCGAGGCTAATCCTCTACAATGAGCAGTTCTTC.

This clone was observed a handful of times. The V and J genes are TRBV7-2 and TRBJ2-3, with unresolved D. The CDR3 loop spans 15 amino acids. The V end was cut by 5 bases, the J end by 1 base, with 13 bases between. Germline V gene data show CDR1 as SGHTA and CDR2 as FQGNSA. This chain's CDR3 is CASSPRSGRTDTQYF. CDR3 in DNA: TGTGCCAGCAGCCCACGATCTGGCCGCACAGATACGCAGTATTTT.

The V gene is TRBV19, the J gene TRBJ1-2; D unresolved. CDR1 and CDR2 (germline): LNHDA, SQIVND (reference sequence). The CDR3 is 15 amino acids. V lost 8 bases and J lost 0, with 16 bases in between. This CDR3 is CASVKSGTSNYGYTF. In DNA, the CDR3 is TGTGCCAGTGTAAAGTCGGGCACCTCTAACTATGGCTACACCTTC.

The chain employs TRBV14 and TRBJ2-5; D is ambiguous. Between the trimmed V and J ends, which lost 0 bases and 4 bases, there was a span of 9 bases. Looked up from germline, CDR1 is SGHDN and CDR2 is FVKESK. The CDR3 is 14 residues long. Here the CDR3 reads CASSQDLWGETQYF. The CDR3 nucleotides are TGTGCCAGCAGCCAAGATCTATGGGGAGAGACCCAGTACTTC.

The chain is built from TRBV18 and TRBJ1-3; D unclear. Trimming stripped 4 bases from V and 0 bases from J, with 13 bases between. The germline CDR1 and CDR2 sequences are KGHSH and LQKENI. The CDR3 consists of 16 residues. CDR3 in amino acids: CASSLTTYLSGNTIYF. Here the CDR3 DNA reads TGTGCCAGCTCACTAACGACCTATCTCTCTGGAAACACCATATATTTT.

This chain joins TRBV11-1 and TRBJ1-1, with D perhaps matching TRBD1 (5 bases). Trimming took 2 bases from V and 0 from J, leaving 13 bases between them. The germline V gene encodes CDR1 SGHAT and CDR2 FQDESV (reference sequence). The CDR3 loop spans 16 amino acids. The CDR3 loop reads CASSLWGVGMNTEAFF. For the CDR3, the DNA is TGTGCCAGCAGCTTATGGGGGGTAGGCATGAACACTGAAGCTTTCTTT.